The 10 T cell receptor beta chains given below trace back to one sample, sequenced in a study of blood T cell repertoires in COVID-19. TCRdb's table, derived via immunoSEQ multiplex PCR, lists solely in-frame clones and lacks some. The table has about 190,000 clones, about nine tenths seen once; the top ten hold around 1.7%. What was sequenced was peripheral blood. These receptors originate from a man in his late teens or twenties with active or convalescent COVID-19.

The CDR3 region is CASSVVSGVGAEAFF. Here the CDR3 DNA reads TGTGCCAGCAGCGTAGTATCGGGGGTTGGAGCTGAAGCTTTCTTT. The V call is TRBV9, the J call TRBJ1-1; D perhaps matches TRBD1 (5 bases). From germline, CDR1 is SGDLS and CDR2 YYNGEE. Trimming removed 0 bases at V and 6 bases at J, with 15 bases between. The CDR3 sequence is 15 residues long.

This clone was recorded once. This chain connects TRBV5-4 to TRBJ1-6; D gene unclear. The CDR3 extends over 14 amino acids. From germline, CDR1 is SGHNT and CDR2 YYREEE (reference sequence). V dropped 1 base and J dropped 5 bases, with 7 bases sitting between them. This CDR3 reads CASSLTGDNSPLHF. The CDR3 nucleotides are TGTGCCAGCAGCTTGACGGGAGATAATTCACCCCTCCACTTT.

The chain employs TRBV2 and TRBJ1-6; D not certain. Trimming took 4 bases from V and 8 from J, leaving 15 bases between them. The germline V gene encodes CDR1 SNHLY and CDR2 FYNNEI. This CDR3 has 15 residues. Written as DNA, the CDR3 is TGTGCCAGCAGTGTAGGAGGGCCGGCGTATTCACCCCTCCACTTT. This gives the protein CASSVGGPAYSPLHF. Variable domain in full (rest from reference TRBV2 and TRBJ1-6): EPEVTQTPSHQVTQMGQEVILRCVPISNHLYFYWYRQILGQKVEFLVSFYNNEISEKSEIFDDQFSVERPDGSNFTLKIRSTKLEDSAMYFCASSVGGPAYSPLHFGNGTRLTVT.

V gene TRBV25-1 combines with J gene TRBJ2-1, with 12 nucleotides matching TRBD2. Per the germline V gene, CDR1 is MGHDK and CDR2 is SYGVNS. This CDR3 is 16 amino acids long. Losses at the gene ends were 6 bases for V and 3 bases for J; bases not matched to a gene: 6. CDR3 sequence: CASSAWTSGNYNEQFF. The CDR3 DNA reads as TGTGCCAGCAGCGCTTGGACTAGCGGGAACTACAATGAGCAGTTCTTC.

The gene calls are TRBV15 and TRBJ1-1; D is perhaps TRBD1 (6 bases). Germline V gene data show CDR1 as LNHNV and CDR2 as YYDKDF (reference sequence). CDR3 length: 16 amino acids. V was pared by 0 bases and J by 4 bases, with 15 bases between. CDR3 nucleotide sequence: TGTGCCACCAGCAGAGATCGAGGGGGATCGGGCACTGAAGCTTTCTTT. It yields the protein CATSRDRGGSGTEAFF.

The CDR3 sequence is CSVKTSSDTQYF. The DNA for the CDR3 is TGCAGCGTGAAGACTAGTTCAGATACGCAGTATTTT. The chain has TRBV29-1 and TRBJ2-3; D may be TRBD2 (6 bases). There are 12 residues in the CDR3. The germline CDR1 and CDR2 sequences are SQVTM and ANQGSEA. V was clipped by 6 bases and J by 4 bases, with 11 bases between them.

To note about this clone: Other DNA sequences from this sample encode an identical CDR3 as well. This rearrangement joins TRBV6-5 to TRBJ1-6; D remains unclear. The V end was cut by 6 bases, the J end by 8 bases, with 8 bases between. Per germline, CDR1 MNHEY and CDR2 SVGAGI. The CDR3 length is 12 residues. Here the CDR3 reads CASRQGDSPLHF. The CDR3 bases are TGTGCCAGCAGGCAAGGAGATTCACCCCTCCACTTT.

The CDR3 DNA follows: TGTGCCAGCAGCTTACAGGTTGACTATGGCTACACCTTC. Encoded protein: CASSLQVDYGYTF. The chain has TRBV5-4 and TRBJ1-2; possibly TRBD1 for D (5 bases). CDR1 and CDR2 (germline): SGHNT, YYREEE (reference sequence). The V end was cut by 2 bases, the J end by 3 bases, with 8 bases between. The length of the CDR3 is 13 residues.

The genes are TRBV3-1 (or the pseudogene TRBV3-2) and TRBJ2-1, with a possible D match to TRBD2 (5 bases). The CDR3 has 13 residues. Deletions cut 4 bases from V and 9 bases from J, with 13 bases between. Germline CDR1 LGHDT, CDR2 YNNKEL (reference sequence). CDR3 sequence: CASSLSAGGEQFF. The CDR3, as DNA: TGTGCCAGCAGCCTGAGTGCGGGTGGTGAGCAGTTCTTC.

The chain is built from TRBV9 and TRBJ2-7; 7 bases agree with TRBD1. CDR1 and CDR2 (germline): SGDLS, YYNGEE. The CDR3 has 15 amino acids. V lost 0 bases to trimming and J lost 3 bases; unmatched junction nucleotides: 6. CDR3 loop: CASSVGIGDSYEQYF. Here the CDR3 DNA reads TGTGCCAGCAGCGTAGGAATCGGGGACAGCTACGAGCAGTACTTC.